The source of this T cell receptor (beta chain) is a study of a mutant IDH1 vaccine in newly diagnosed glioma. Turning to the study itself: First vaccine doses came 4-6 weeks after radiotherapy alone, or with temozolomide cycles. Before enrollment, patients got radiotherapy alone, temozolomide alone, or mostly the combination. Notes on the study in general: Pseudoprogression apparently tracked independently of changes in top peripheral T cell clonotypes.

Time point here: week 5, during vaccination. Every single dose of the vaccine, 300 ug of mutant IDH1 20-mer peptide, came with topical imiquimod. Note on this clone: Its specificity is not known.

Clones were read by immunoSEQ multiplex PCR, and TCRdb kept only the in-frame ones, dropping some. The sample lists 53,000 or so clones; roughly 73% were seen once. Material: PBMCs, obtained from a glioma patient whose treatment included an IDH1 peptide vaccine. The sequence was obtained from a man between 50 and 59 years old with glioma.

The CDR3 DNA sequence: TGTGCCAGCAGCCTCGACAGGGTGGGGAACACTGAAGCTTTCTTT. The encoded protein is CASSLDRVGNTEAFF. This chain links TRBV6-6 with TRBJ1-1; TRBD1 agrees at 7 bases. V lost 6 bases, J lost 1 base, and 8 bases stayed unmatched. Germline-derived CDR1 and CDR2 are MNHNY and SVGAGI (reference sequence). The CDR3 contains 15 residues.